This T cell receptor (beta chain) was found in a study of cytomegalovirus exposure and HLA in healthy donors. Turning to the study itself: As an earlier analysis found, some 170 million T cells yielded about 120 million unique TCR beta sequences. General study results and limits: A further, later analysis showed that HLA-associated TCR beta chains (compared with equally common others) were more clonally expanded.

Details on this clone: No antigen is known for it.

CDR1 and CDR2 (germline): SGHNT, YENEEA. Trimming removed 3 bases at V and 3 bases at J, with 12 bases between. This CDR3 spans 15 amino acids. PCR involved 60 Vbeta and 13 Jbeta primers. Generated by immunoSEQ multiplex PCR, the TCRdb table keeps only in-frame clones and is missing some. The table for this sample gives fewer than 200,000 clones. The rearrangement joins TRBV11-3 to TRBJ2-1; a possible D gene is TRBD1 (6 bases). This TCR came from a man aged 25-45 years in good health and CMV-seronegative. Sequencing was done on a sample of PBMCs. The CDR3 region is CASSFGDTDYNEQFF. CDR3 nucleotide sequence: TGTGCCAGCAGCTTCGGGGACACGGACTACAATGAGCAGTTCTTC.